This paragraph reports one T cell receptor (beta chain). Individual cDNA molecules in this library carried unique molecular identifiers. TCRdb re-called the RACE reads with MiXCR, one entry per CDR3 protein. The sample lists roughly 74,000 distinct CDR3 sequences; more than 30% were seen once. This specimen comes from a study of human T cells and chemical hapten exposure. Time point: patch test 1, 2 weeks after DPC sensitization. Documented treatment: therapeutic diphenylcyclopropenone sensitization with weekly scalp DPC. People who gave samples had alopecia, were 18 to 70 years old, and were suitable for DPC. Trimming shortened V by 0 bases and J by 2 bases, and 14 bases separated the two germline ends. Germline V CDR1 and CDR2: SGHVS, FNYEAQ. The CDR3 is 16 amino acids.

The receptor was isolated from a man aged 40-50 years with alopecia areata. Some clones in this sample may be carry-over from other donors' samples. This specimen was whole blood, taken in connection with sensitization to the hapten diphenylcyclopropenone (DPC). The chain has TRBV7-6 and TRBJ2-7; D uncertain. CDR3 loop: CASSLAGGQTTYEQYF. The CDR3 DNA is TGTGCCAGCAGCTTAGCGGGTGGGCAGACCACCTACGAGCAGTACTTC.